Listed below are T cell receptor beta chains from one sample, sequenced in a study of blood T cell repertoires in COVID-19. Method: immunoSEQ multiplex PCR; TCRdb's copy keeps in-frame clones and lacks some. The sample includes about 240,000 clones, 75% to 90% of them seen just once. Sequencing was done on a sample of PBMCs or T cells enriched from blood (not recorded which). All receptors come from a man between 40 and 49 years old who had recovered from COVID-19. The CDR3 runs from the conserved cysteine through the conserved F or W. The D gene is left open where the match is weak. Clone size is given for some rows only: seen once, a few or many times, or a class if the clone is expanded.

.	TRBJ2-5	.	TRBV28	TGTGCCAGCAGTACTCCCGGAGAGATAAAAGAGACCCAGTACTTC	CASSTPGEIKETQYF
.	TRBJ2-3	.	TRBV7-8	TGTGCCAGCAGCTTTTTCTCGGATACGCAGTATTTT	CASSFFSDTQYF
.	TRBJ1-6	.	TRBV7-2	TGTGCCAGCAGCTTATCAGGGCGAGATAATTCACCCCTCCACTTT	CASSLSGRDNSPLHF
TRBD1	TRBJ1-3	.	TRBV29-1	TGCAGCGTCCGACAGGGGGCGTCTGGAAACACCATATATTTT	CSVRQGASGNTIYF
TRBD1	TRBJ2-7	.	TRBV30	TGTGCCTGGAACAAAGACAGGGTTAGTTACGAGCAGTACTTC	CAWNKDRVSYEQYF
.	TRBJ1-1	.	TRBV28	TGTGCCAGCATCCTAGACGGATTGAACACTGAAGCTTTCTTT	CASILDGLNTEAFF
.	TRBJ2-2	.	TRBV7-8	TGTGCCAGCAGCCCCTTACAGAACACCGGGGAGCTGTTTTTT	CASSPLQNTGELFF
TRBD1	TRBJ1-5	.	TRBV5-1	TGCGCCAGCAGCAGGACAGGGGGTAACAATCAGCCCCAGCATTTT	CASSRTGGNNQPQHF
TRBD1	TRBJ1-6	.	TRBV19	TGTGCCAGTAGTGCATACAGGGGGTCCACTTCACCCCTCCACTTT	CASSAYRGSTSPLHF
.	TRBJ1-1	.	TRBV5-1	TGCGCCAGCAGCTTCCTGACAGTGAACACTGAAGCTTTCTTT	CASSFLTVNTEAFF
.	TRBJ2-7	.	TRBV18	TGTGCCAGCTCACCACCTTCACCGCGGGACGAGCAGTACTTC	CASSPPSPRDEQYF
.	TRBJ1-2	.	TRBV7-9	TGTGCCAGCAGCTTAATCCCTTCCCATGGCTACACCTTC	CASSLIPSHGYTF
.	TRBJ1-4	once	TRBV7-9	TGTGCCAGCAGCTTAAATGCCAACTATGAAAAACTGTTTTTT	CASSLNANYEKLFF
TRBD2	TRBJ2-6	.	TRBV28	TGTGCCGGGGGGGAGGCTGGGGCCAACGTCCTGACTTTC	CAGGEAGANVLTF
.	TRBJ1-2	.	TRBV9	TGTGCCAGCAGCGTAGCGGAGGGGTATGGCTACACCTTC	CASSVAEGYGYTF
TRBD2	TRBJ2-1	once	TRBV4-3	TGCGCCAGCAGCCAAATAAGAACCGGGACTAGGCTTTTTCATGAGCAGTTCTTC	CASSQIRTGTRLFHEQFF
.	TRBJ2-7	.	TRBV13	TGTGCCAGCAGCTTACCCGAAGGGGGCGAGCAGTACTTC	CASSLPEGGEQYF
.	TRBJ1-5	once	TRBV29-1	TGCAGCGTGGGGGGATTCAATCAGCCCCAGCATTTT	CSVGGFNQPQHF
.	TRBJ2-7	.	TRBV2	TGTGCCAGCAGTACCCGTAGGCAGGGGAAGGCCTACGAGCAGTACTTC	CASSTRRQGKAYEQYF
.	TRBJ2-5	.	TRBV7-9	TGTGCCAGCACCCGGGGGCAAGAGACCCAGTACTTC	CASTRGQETQYF
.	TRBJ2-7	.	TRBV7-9	TGTGCCAGCAGCTTAACCAGCGGTTCATTCTACGAGCAGTACTTC	CASSLTSGSFYEQYF
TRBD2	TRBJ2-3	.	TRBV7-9	TGTGCCAGCAGCCCACTACCGGGACTAGGGGGGTATAGCACAGATACGCAGTATTTT	CASSPLPGLGGYSTDTQYF
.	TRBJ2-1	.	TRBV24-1	TGTGCCACCAGCGGGGAGACAAAGATCCCCCAAATGGCGTACAATGAGCAGTTCTTC	CATSGETKIPQMAYNEQFF
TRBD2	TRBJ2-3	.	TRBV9	TGTGCCAGCAGGATTGGGACTAGCGGAGATACGCAGTATTTT	CASRIGTSGDTQYF
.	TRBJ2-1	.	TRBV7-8	TGTGCCAGCAGTTACGCCGGGGGATCGTACAATGAGCAGTTCTTC	CASSYAGGSYNEQFF
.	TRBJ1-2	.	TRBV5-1	TGCGCCAGTCGCGAGGGCGCCAACTATGGCTACACCTTC	CASREGANYGYTF
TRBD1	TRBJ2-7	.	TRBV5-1	TGCGCCAGCAGCGGGACCAACAGGGGAGCCTACGAGCAGTACTTC	CASSGTNRGAYEQYF
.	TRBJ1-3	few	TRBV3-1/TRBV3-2	TGTGCCAGCAGCCGAGAGACAGGAAGAAACACCATATATTTT	CASSRETGRNTIYF
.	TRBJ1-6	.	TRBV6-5	TGTGCCAGCAGTTACTCGGGTGGGGCCCATTCACCCCTCCACTTT	CASSYSGGAHSPLHF
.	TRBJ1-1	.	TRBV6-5	TGTGCCAGCAGTTACTCTCAGGCGACAGACACTGAAGCTTTCTTT	CASSYSQATDTEAFF
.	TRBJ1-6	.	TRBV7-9	TGTGCCAGCAGCTTAGGGACAGCTGATTCACCCCTCCACTTT	CASSLGTADSPLHF
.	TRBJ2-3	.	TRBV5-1	TGCGCCAGCAGCCCCCGGGACATCGGGTCGACAGATACGCAGTATTTT	CASSPRDIGSTDTQYF
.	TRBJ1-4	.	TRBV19	TGTGCCAGTAGTATAGTCGCAGGAAGCAGCGGCGAAAAACTGTTTTTT	CASSIVAGSSGEKLFF
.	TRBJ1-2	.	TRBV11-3	TGTGCCAGCAGCTCACAAAGTCGACAGGGCTACACCTTC	CASSSQSRQGYTF
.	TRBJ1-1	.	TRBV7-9	TGTGCCAGCAGCTGGCAAGCGGTCCGGAATTGGATCACTGAAGCTTTCTTT	CASSWQAVRNWITEAFF